Listed here are 24 T cell receptor beta chains from one sample, sequenced in a study of T cell responses to AZD1222 COVID-19 vaccine. The protocol was immunoSEQ multiplex PCR, while the TCRdb copy is restricted to in-frame clones and leaves out a portion. The sample lists 110,000 or so clones; 88% were seen once. The source was peripheral blood, collected 28 days after the second AZD1222 dose. All receptors come from an adult who received the AZD1222 COVID-19 vaccine.

The V gene is TRBV7-9, the J gene TRBJ1-5; unclear D gene. The germline CDR1 and CDR2 sequences are SEHNR and FQNEAQ (reference sequence). The germline V and J ends were trimmed by 5 bases and 1 base, with 12 bases remaining between them. The CDR3 contains 15 residues. The CDR3 sequence is CASSPRGSSNQPQHF. DNA for the CDR3: TGTGCCAGCAGCCCGCGGGGATCGAGCAATCAGCCCCAGCATTTT. Supplemented by reference TRBV7-9 and TRBJ1-5, the full variable domain reads DTGVSQNPRHKITKRGQNVTFRCDPISEHNRLYWYRQTLGQGPEFLTYFQNEAQLEKSRLLSDRFSAERPKGSFSTLEIQRTEQGDSAMYLCASSPRGSSNQPQHFGDGTRLSIL.

The chain combines TRBV10-3 with TRBJ2-1, with 10 bases lining up with TRBD2. Germline V CDR1 and CDR2: ENHRY, SYGVKD. CDR3 length: 13 amino acids. J lost 5 bases, V lost 10 bases, and 5 bases had no gene match. The CDR3 DNA reads as TGTGCCACACGACTAGCGGGCGACAATGAGCAGTTCTTC. It codes for CATRLAGDNEQFF.

The genes are TRBV10-3 and TRBJ1-2; no firm D call. The germline gives CDR1 ENHRY, CDR2 SYGVKD. The CDR3 sequence is 16 residues long. Trimming left V 3 bases short and J 8 bases short, with 22 bases between. The CDR3 DNA follows: TGTGCCATCAGTGAACTGATAAGTCTCCCCCCTAGGGGCTACACCTTC. It yields the protein CAISELISLPPRGYTF.

The chain joins TRBV12-5 to TRBJ1-1; 10 nucleotides match TRBD1. CDR1 is LGHNT, CDR2 FRNRAP, per germline. V trimming: 6 bases; J trimming: 5 bases; junction bases outside the gene matches: 9. This CDR3 has 15 residues. The CDR3 sequence: CASGDPGTGETEAFF. In nucleotides, the CDR3 is TGTGCTAGTGGGGACCCCGGGACAGGGGAGACTGAAGCTTTCTTT.

For the CDR3, the DNA is TGTGCCATCCCAGGGCTTGCAGGACGGTACTTC. Translation: CAIPGLAGRYF. The chain combines TRBV6-4 with TRBJ2-7, with a tentative D call TRBD1 (5 bases). With 10 bases removed from V and 12 bases from J, the gap between germline ends came to 19 bases. The germline CDR1 and CDR2 sequences are MRHNA and SNTAGT. The CDR3 consists of 11 residues.

The chain recombines TRBV6-5 with TRBJ1-2; 8 bases line up with TRBD1. Losses at the gene ends were 4 bases for V and 8 bases for J; bases not matched to a gene: 9. The CDR3 is 14 amino acids. The germline gives CDR1 MNHEY, CDR2 SVGAGI. The CDR3 sequence is CASSSPGQGGGYTF. CDR3 DNA: TGTGCCAGCAGTTCCCCCGGACAGGGAGGGGGCTACACCTTC.

The J gene is TRBJ2-7, the V gene TRBV5-1, with D possibly matching TRBD1 (6 bases). The CDR3 covers 13 residues. Germline-derived CDR1 and CDR2 are SGHRS and YFSETQ. Trimming pared 0 bases from V and 6 bases from J, leaving 10 bases between. DNA of the CDR3: TGCGCCAGCAGCTTGGTAGAAGGGGGCGAGCAGTACTTC. It is translated as CASSLVEGGEQYF.

The V call is TRBV28, the J call TRBJ1-2, with a weak D call TRBD1 (6 bases). CDR1 is MDHEN and CDR2 is SYDVKM in the germline V gene. With 7 bases removed from V and 4 bases from J, the gap between germline ends came to 22 bases. The CDR3 sequence is 16 residues long. The CDR3 here is CASNSYRVPRVYGYTF. For the CDR3, the DNA is TGTGCCAGCAATTCATACAGGGTACCCCGCGTCTATGGCTACACCTTC.

The chain combines TRBV7-2 with TRBJ1-1, with D unresolved. CDR1 is SGHTA and CDR2 is FQGNSA in the germline V gene. V was trimmed by 7 bases and J by 4 bases, leaving 16 bases between them. The CDR3 is made up of 14 amino acids. The CDR3 spells CASISPKSRTEAFF. The CDR3 nucleotides read TGTGCCAGCATCTCACCGAAGTCGCGCACTGAAGCTTTCTTT.

This clone was seen just once. The rearrangement joins TRBV10-3 to TRBJ2-5, with 8 bases identical to TRBD2. The CDR3 is 12 residues long. Germline loops: CDR1 ENHRY, CDR2 SYGVKD. The junction had 1 base not matched to a gene; V was cut back by 8 bases and J by 2 bases. The CDR3 nucleotides are TGTGCCATCTCGGGAGGGCAAGAGACCCAGTACTTC. Its protein is CAISGGQETQYF.

The gene calls are TRBV6-2 or TRBV6-3 and TRBJ2-7; D is uncertain. Germline lookup yields CDR1 MNHEY and CDR2 SVGEGT. There are 14 residues in the CDR3. V lost 5 bases to trimming and J lost 2 bases, with 13 bases between them. The chain's CDR3 is CASSTMAGPYEQYF. The CDR3 bases are TGTGCCAGCAGTACCATGGCAGGCCCCTACGAGCAGTACTTC.

The chain is built from TRBV18 and TRBJ1-1, with a weak D call TRBD1 (5 bases). This CDR3 spans 15 amino acids. Germline values: CDR1 KGHSH, CDR2 LQKENI. Trimming cost V 2 bases and J 1 base, with 11 bases left between them. The DNA of the CDR3 is TGTGCCAGCTCACCAGAAATGGGACCGAACACTGAAGCTTTCTTT. Its protein product is CASSPEMGPNTEAFF.

The chain joins TRBV21-1 to TRBJ2-1; TRBD2 reflects the table's D call only, with no check against the DNA. TRBV21-1 is a known pseudogene. This CDR3 has 22 amino acids. The CDR3 protein is CASSKRGEGLAGGSVPGNEQFF. The DNA for the CDR3 is TGTGCCAGCAGCAAAAGGGGGGAGGGACTAGCGGGAGGTAGTGTGCCGGGCAATGAGCAGTTCTTC.

The chain couples TRBV7-3 to TRBJ2-2; 10 bases match TRBD2. Germline lookup yields CDR1 SGHTA and CDR2 FQGTGA. The CDR3 is made up of 14 amino acids. The V gene end was trimmed by 5 bases and the J gene end by 4 bases; junction bases not matched to a gene: 1. The CDR3, as DNA: TGTGCCAGCAGCATAGCGGGAGGCACCGGGGAGCTGTTTTTT. Protein product: CASSIAGGTGELFF.

The V gene is TRBV7-2, the J gene TRBJ2-3; 9 nucleotides align to TRBD2. J lost 11 bases, V lost 5 bases, and 17 bases had no gene match. Germline lookup yields CDR1 SGHTA and CDR2 FQGNSA. The length of the CDR3 is 16 residues. This CDR3 reads CASSVVLAGSLRGQYF. The CDR3, as DNA: TGTGCCAGCAGCGTTGTTCTAGCGGGGTCATTGAGGGGGCAGTATTTT.

V and J are TRBV7-2 and TRBJ2-7, with D unresolved. The CDR3 totals 13 residues. Germline V gene lookup returns CDR1 SGHTA and CDR2 FQGNSA. Trimming cost V 5 bases and J 3 bases, with 11 bases left between them. The CDR3: CASSDQILYEQYF. The CDR3 region has the DNA TGTGCCAGCAGCGACCAAATCCTCTACGAGCAGTACTTC.

V usage is TRBV19 and J usage is TRBJ2-1; TRBD1 is a possible D gene (5 bases). Looked up from germline, CDR1 is LNHDA and CDR2 is SQIVND (reference sequence). Between the trimmed V and J ends, which lost 2 bases and 9 bases, there was a span of 11 bases. The CDR3 loop spans 13 amino acids. The CDR3: CASSIQGFGEQFF. The CDR3 region has the DNA TGTGCCAGTAGTATACAGGGATTTGGTGAGCAGTTCTTC.

V and J are TRBV2 and TRBJ1-2; 7 bases agree with TRBD1. V dropped 7 bases and J dropped 0; count of bases not matched to a gene: 14. The germline V gene encodes CDR1 SNHLY and CDR2 FYNNEI. The CDR3 sequence is 17 residues long. In nucleotides, the CDR3 is TGTGCCAGCACTTTCCCTGACAGGGTGATCCCTAACTATGGCTACACCTTC. Its protein is CASTFPDRVIPNYGYTF. Supplemented by reference TRBV2 and TRBJ1-2, the full variable domain reads EPEVTQTPSHQVTQMGQEVILRCVPISNHLYFYWYRQILGQKVEFLVSFYNNEISEKSEIFDDQFSVERPDGSNFTLKIRSTKLEDSAMYFCASTFPDRVIPNYGYTFGSGTRLTVV.

The genes are TRBV19 and TRBJ1-1, with D perhaps TRBD1 (6 bases). The CDR3 contains 13 residues. In germline, CDR1 is LNHDA, CDR2 SQIVND (reference sequence). Trimming shortened V by 6 bases and J by 3 bases, and 11 bases separated the two germline ends. CDR3 sequence reads: CASRSTGYTEAFF. The CDR3 region has the DNA TGTGCCAGTAGGTCGACAGGTTACACTGAAGCTTTCTTT.

This chain uses TRBV28 with TRBJ1-1; D unclear. V dropped 3 bases and J dropped 10 bases, with 18 bases sitting between them. This CDR3 is built from 14 residues. Germline loops: CDR1 MDHEN, CDR2 SYDVKM. In nucleotides, the CDR3 is TGTGCCAGCAGTTTTTGGGGAGCAAAACCTTCAGCTTTCTTT. It codes for CASSFWGAKPSAFF. Complete variable domain (other parts from reference TRBV28 and TRBJ1-1): DVKVTQSSRYLVKRTGEKVFLECVQDMDHENMFWYRQDPGLGLRLIYFSYDVKMKEKGDIPEGYSVSREKKERFSLILESASTNQTSMYLCASSFWGAKPSAFFGQGTRLTVV.

This sequence joins TRBV5-1 and TRBJ1-5, with TRBD1 matching over 9 bases. V lost 4 bases and J lost 5; bases outside the gene matches: 4. This CDR3 has 14 amino acids. Germline assignment: CDR1 SGHRS and CDR2 YFSETQ. CDR3 loop: CASSARTGDQPQHF. The CDR3 bases are TGCGCCAGCAGCGCCCGGACAGGGGATCAGCCCCAGCATTTT. The full variable domain, its missing parts supplied by reference TRBV5-1 and TRBJ1-5, is KAGVTQTPRYLIKTRGQQVTLSCSPISGHRSVSWYQQTPGQGLQFLFEYFSETQRNKGNFPGRFSGRQFSNSRSEMNVSTLELGDSALYLCASSARTGDQPQHFGDGTRLSIL.

The chain carries TRBV6-2 or TRBV6-3 and TRBJ1-2, with unresolved D. The ends were cut back, 2 bases at V and 4 bases at J, with 8 bases in the middle. The CDR3 has 13 amino acids. The germline gives CDR1 MNHEY, CDR2 SVGEGT. This CDR3 is CASSYLGIYGYTF. Written as DNA, the CDR3 is TGTGCCAGCAGTTACCTGGGAATCTATGGCTACACCTTC.

This rearrangement joins TRBV5-1 to TRBJ1-1; maybe TRBD1 (5 bases). The CDR3 contains 15 residues. V was trimmed by 1 base and J by 4 bases, leaving 14 bases between them. CDR1 SGHRS and CDR2 YFSETQ come from the germline V gene. The CDR3: CASSLFIDRSTEAFF. CDR3 in DNA: TGCGCCAGCAGCTTGTTCATCGACAGATCCACTGAAGCTTTCTTT.

V usage is TRBV18 and J usage is TRBJ1-1; D call uncertain. CDR1 is KGHSH, CDR2 LQKENI, per germline. This CDR3 spans 13 amino acids. V dropped 4 bases and J dropped 5 bases, with 11 bases sitting between them. This CDR3 reads CASSRIAGTEAFF. CDR3 bases: TGTGCCAGCTCACGAATCGCGGGGACTGAAGCTTTCTTT.